This T cell receptor (beta chain) was captured by sequencing in a study of blood T cell repertoires in COVID-19. Study at large: T cells, B-cell-depleted T cells, or PBMCs supplied cDNA or gDNA.

Assay used: immunoSEQ multiplex PCR; TCRdb lists only in-frame clones, some missing. The sample yields 120,000 to 150,000 clones, 88% seen once. The V gene lost 2 bases and the J gene lost 8 bases, with 16 bases spanning the gap. CDR3 length: 14 amino acids. The germline V gene has CDR1 SGHKS and CDR2 YYEKEE (reference sequence). This receptor was obtained from a human donor with COVID-19, enrolled during active disease. The donor label of this sample is uncertain. The sample taken for sequencing was peripheral blood. The chain is built from TRBV5-5 and TRBJ1-2; D is perhaps TRBD1 (5 bases). In nucleotides, the CDR3 is TGTGCCAGCAGCTTCGTGGGCCAAGGGGTCGGCTACACCTTC. Translation gives CASSFVGQGVGYTF.